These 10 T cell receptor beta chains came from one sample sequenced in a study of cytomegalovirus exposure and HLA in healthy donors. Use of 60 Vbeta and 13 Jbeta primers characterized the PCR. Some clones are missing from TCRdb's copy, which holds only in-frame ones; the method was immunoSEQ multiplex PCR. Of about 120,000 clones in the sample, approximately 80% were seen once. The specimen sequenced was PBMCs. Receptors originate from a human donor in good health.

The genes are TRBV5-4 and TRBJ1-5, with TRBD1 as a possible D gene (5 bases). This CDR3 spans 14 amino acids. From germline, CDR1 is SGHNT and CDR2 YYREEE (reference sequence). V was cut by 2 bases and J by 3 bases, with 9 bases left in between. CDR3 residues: CASSFEGDNQPQHF. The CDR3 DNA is TGTGCCAGCAGCTTCGAAGGGGACAATCAGCCCCAGCATTTT.

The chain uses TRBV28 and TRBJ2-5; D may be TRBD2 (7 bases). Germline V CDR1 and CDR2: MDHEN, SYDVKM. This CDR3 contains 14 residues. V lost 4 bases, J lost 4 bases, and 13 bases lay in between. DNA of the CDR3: TGTGCCAGCAGTTATGGGGGGGCCGGAGAGACCCAGTACTTC. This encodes CASSYGGAGETQYF.

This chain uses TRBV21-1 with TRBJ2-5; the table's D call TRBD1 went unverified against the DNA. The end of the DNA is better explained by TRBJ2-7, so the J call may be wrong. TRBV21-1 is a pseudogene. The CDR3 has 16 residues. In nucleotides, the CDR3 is TGTGCCAGCAGCAAAAGGGGTGGCAATACCTCCTACGAGCAGTACTTC. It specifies CASSKRGGNTSYEQYF.

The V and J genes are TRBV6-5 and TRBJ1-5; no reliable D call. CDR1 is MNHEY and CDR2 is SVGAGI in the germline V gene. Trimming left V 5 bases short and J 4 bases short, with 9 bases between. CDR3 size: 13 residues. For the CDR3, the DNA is TGTGCCAGCAGTCTGAACGAGAATCAGCCCCAGCATTTT. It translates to CASSLNENQPQHF.

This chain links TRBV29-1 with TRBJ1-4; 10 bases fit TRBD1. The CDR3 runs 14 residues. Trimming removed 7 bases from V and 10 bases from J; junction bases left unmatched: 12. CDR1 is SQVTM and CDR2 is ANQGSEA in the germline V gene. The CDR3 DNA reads TGCAGCGCCCTTAAGACAGGGGGCGAGGGAAAACTGTTTTTT. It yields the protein CSALKTGGEGKLFF. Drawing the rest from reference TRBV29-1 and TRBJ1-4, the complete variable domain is SAVISQKPSRDICQRGTSLTIQCQVDSQVTMMFWYRQQPGQSLTLIATANQGSEATYESGFVIDKFPISRPNLTFSTLTVSNMSPEDSSIYLCSALKTGGEGKLFFGSGTQLSVL.

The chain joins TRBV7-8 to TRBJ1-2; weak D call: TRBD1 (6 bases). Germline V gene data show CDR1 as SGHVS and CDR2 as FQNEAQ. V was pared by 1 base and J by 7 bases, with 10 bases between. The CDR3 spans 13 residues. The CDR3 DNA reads TGTGCCAGCAGCTTAGACAGGGTCTCTGGCTACACCTTC. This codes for CASSLDRVSGYTF.

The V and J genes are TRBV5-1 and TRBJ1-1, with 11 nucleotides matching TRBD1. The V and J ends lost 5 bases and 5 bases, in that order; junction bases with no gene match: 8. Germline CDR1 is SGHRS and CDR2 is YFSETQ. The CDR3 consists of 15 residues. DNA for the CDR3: TGCGCCAGCAGACCCGGACAGGGGGCTTCGACTGAAGCTTTCTTT. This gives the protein CASRPGQGASTEAFF.

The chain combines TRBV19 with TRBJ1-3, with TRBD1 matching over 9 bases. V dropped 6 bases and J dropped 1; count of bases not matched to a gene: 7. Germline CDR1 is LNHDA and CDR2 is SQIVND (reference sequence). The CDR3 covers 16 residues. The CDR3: CASSLRDRVSGNTIYF. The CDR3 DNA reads TGTGCCAGTAGCCTACGGGACAGGGTTTCTGGAAACACCATATATTTT.

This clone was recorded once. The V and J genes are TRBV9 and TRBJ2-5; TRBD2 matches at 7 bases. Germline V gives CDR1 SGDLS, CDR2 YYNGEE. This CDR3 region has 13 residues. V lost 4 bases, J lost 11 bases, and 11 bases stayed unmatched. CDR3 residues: CASSLGGTGEQYF. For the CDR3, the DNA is TGTGCCAGCAGCCTCGGGGGGACGGGGGAGCAGTACTTC.

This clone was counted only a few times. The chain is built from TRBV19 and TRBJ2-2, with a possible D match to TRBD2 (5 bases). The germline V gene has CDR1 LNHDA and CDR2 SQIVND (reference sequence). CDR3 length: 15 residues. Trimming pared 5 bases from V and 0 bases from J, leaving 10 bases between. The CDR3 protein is CASSYWTPNTGELFF. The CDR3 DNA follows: TGTGCCAGTAGTTACTGGACTCCGAACACCGGGGAGCTGTTTTTT.